The clone carrying this T cell receptor (beta chain) has only one observation. The cohort comprised adults aged about 18 to 90 years residing in approximately 25 US areas. Cohorts were based on clinical histories the participants reported. This sample stems from a study of blood T cell repertoires in COVID-19. Under the authors' procedure: By means of reference gene primer amplification, nucleated cell counts were estimated. The table came from immunoSEQ multiplex PCR; TCRdb's copy has only in-frame clones and leaves some out. From that table come the V and J calls and clone size; the DNA was used to work out D and trimming. The table records about 330,000 clones, around 90% of them present only once. V was pared by 0 bases and J by 2 bases, with 10 bases between. Per the germline V gene, CDR1 is MNHEY and CDR2 is SVGAGI. This CDR3 has 15 amino acids.

The rearrangement uses TRBV6-5 and TRBJ1-1; D remains unclear. Specimen: PBMCs or T cells enriched from blood (not recorded which). The TCR was taken from a woman aged 25-40 years who had recovered from COVID-19. The CDR3 sequence is CASSYSRAVNTEAFF. CDR3 nucleotide sequence: TGTGCCAGCAGTTACTCGAGAGCGGTAAACACTGAAGCTTTCTTT.